This entry lists 4 T cell receptor beta chains sequenced from one sample in a study of response to subunit inactivated influenza vaccine. MiXCR, run by TCRdb on the RT-PCR reads, gives a single entry per CDR3 protein. Found here are about 520,000 distinct CDR3 sequences, approximately 7.2% of them singletons; the top ten hold about an eighth. Source: PBMCs from blood, taken less than 30 months after vaccination. The receptor set was obtained from a man aged 45 to 70 who received an inactivated influenza vaccine.

This clonotype was seen repeatedly, ten times or more. CDR3 nucleotides: TGTGCCAGCAGTTTAAGGGGTTACGGAAACACCATATATTTT. Translated, it gives CASSLRGYGNTIYF. The chain carries TRBV12-3 or TRBV12-4 and TRBJ1-3; D might be TRBD1 (5 bases). V lost 2 bases to trimming and J lost 4 bases, with 9 bases between them. The CDR3 consists of 14 residues.

This clonotype was detected only a few times. This chain uses TRBV12-3 or TRBV12-4 with TRBJ1-1; 9 nucleotides match TRBD1. The CDR3 extends over 13 amino acids. V dropped 5 bases and J dropped 3; count of bases not matched to a gene: 1. The CDR3 is CASSGDRDTEAFF. CDR3 nucleotides: TGTGCCAGCAGTGGGGACAGGGACACTGAAGCTTTCTTT.

Ten or more counts support this clonotype. This chain links TRBV6-6 with TRBJ1-1; D ambiguous. V was pared by 6 bases and J by 1 base, with 9 bases between. The germline CDR1 and CDR2 sequences are MNHNY and SVGAGI (reference sequence). This CDR3 region has 13 residues. The CDR3 nucleotides read TGTGCCAGCAGCCCTCGGAGGAACACTGAAGCTTTCTTT. It codes for CASSPRRNTEAFF.

This clonotype turned up a few times. V gene TRBV7-2 combines with J gene TRBJ2-2; perhaps D is TRBD1 or TRBD2 (6 bases each). V lost 2 bases and J 5 bases, leaving 12 bases between the germline ends. Germline V gene lookup returns CDR1 SGHTA and CDR2 FQGNSA. The CDR3 runs to 15 residues. The CDR3 is CASSLLGGGTGELFF. CDR3 in DNA: TGTGCCAGCAGCTTACTCGGGGGCGGTACCGGGGAGCTGTTTTTT.